These 11 T cell receptor beta chains were sequenced from one sample in a study of T cell responses to AZD1222 COVID-19 vaccine. Clones were read by immunoSEQ multiplex PCR, and TCRdb kept only the in-frame ones, dropping some. The sample carries tens of thousands of clones, roughly 94% recorded once. The material was peripheral blood, obtained on day 0 of AZD1222 vaccination. The receptors come from an adult in good health.

This chain uses TRBV5-1 with TRBJ2-5; 8 bases line up with TRBD1. Germline V gives CDR1 SGHRS, CDR2 YFSETQ. The CDR3 spans 13 residues. Trimming cost V 4 bases and J 3 bases; bases outside gene matches: 2. CDR3 bases: TGCGCCAGCAGCACGACAGGGGAAGAGACCCAGTACTTC. Protein: CASSTTGEETQYF.

J is TRBJ2-7 and V is TRBV28; 7 nucleotides match TRBD1. The J segment lost 4 bases and the V segment lost 2 bases, leaving 8 bases of the junction unmatched. CDR1 MDHEN and CDR2 SYDVKM come from the germline V gene. The CDR3 is 15 residues long. In DNA form, the CDR3 reads TGTGCCAGCAGTTTACGGACAGGTGACTTTTACGAGCAGTACTTC. Its protein product is CASSLRTGDFYEQYF. The full variable domain, its missing parts supplied by reference TRBV28 and TRBJ2-7, is DVKVTQSSRYLVKRTGEKVFLECVQDMDHENMFWYRQDPGLGLRLIYFSYDVKMKEKGDIPEGYSVSREKKERFSLILESASTNQTSMYLCASSLRTGDFYEQYFGPGTRLTVT.

CDR3 DNA: TGTGCCAGCAGGCCGGGACGCCTACAAGAGACCCAGTACTTC. This codes for CASRPGRLQETQYF. The V gene is TRBV6-5, the J gene TRBJ2-5; D may match TRBD1 or TRBD2 (5 bases each). The CDR3 consists of 14 residues. The germline gives CDR1 MNHEY, CDR2 SVGAGI. Trimming left V 6 bases short and J 2 bases short, with 13 bases between.

This clone was seen a handful of times. The chain recombines TRBV27 with TRBJ2-1; D possibly corresponds to TRBD2 (6 bases). The germline V and J ends were trimmed by 8 bases and 15 bases, with 20 bases remaining between them. There are 12 residues in the CDR3. Germline values: CDR1 MNHEY, CDR2 SMNVEV (reference sequence). CDR3 coding DNA: TGTGCCAGCGGTACTTGGGAGGAGAGCCGGTTCTTC. This encodes CASGTWEESRFF.

The CDR3 DNA reads as TGTGCCAGCAGCCTAAGACAGGATGGCTCCTACGAGCAGTACTTC. This translates into CASSLRQDGSYEQYF. The V gene is TRBV9, the J gene TRBJ2-7; a weak D match, TRBD1 (6 bases). The CDR3 totals 15 residues. V lost 4 bases and J 0 bases, leaving 14 bases between the germline ends. CDR1 and CDR2 (germline): SGDLS, YYNGEE. Variable domain in full (rest from reference TRBV9 and TRBJ2-7): DSGVTQTPKHLITATGQRVTLRCSPRSGDLSVYWYQQSLDQGLQFLIQYYNGEERAKGNILERFSAQQFPDLHSELNLSSLELGDSALYFCASSLRQDGSYEQYFGPGTRLTVT.

The gene calls are TRBV14 and TRBJ1-3; no firm D call. The CDR3 runs to 15 residues. V was pared by 3 bases and J by 0 bases, with 9 bases between. Germline CDR1 is SGHDN and CDR2 is FVKESK. CDR3 nucleotide sequence: TGTGCCAGCAGCCAGGGAGCCCTCTCTGGAAACACCATATATTTT. Amino acid sequence: CASSQGALSGNTIYF.

The chain couples TRBV11-2 to TRBJ2-7; D not resolved. The length of the CDR3 is 14 residues. Germline CDR1 is SGHAT and CDR2 is FQNNGV. Trimming removed 0 bases at V and 2 bases at J, with 8 bases between. CDR3 nucleotide sequence: TGTGCCAGCAGCTTAGATCTTCCCACCTACGAGCAGTACTTC. Its protein is CASSLDLPTYEQYF.

This clone was counted once. The chain links TRBV9 to TRBJ1-3; perhaps TRBD1 as D (5 bases). Germline assignment: CDR1 SGDLS and CDR2 YYNGEE. With 0 bases removed from V and 0 bases from J, the gap between germline ends came to 10 bases. This CDR3 is built from 16 residues. CDR3: CASSVEPGGSGNTIYF. CDR3 sequence (DNA): TGTGCCAGCAGCGTAGAGCCCGGGGGCTCTGGAAACACCATATATTTT.

The chain recombines TRBV27 with TRBJ2-5, with TRBD1 matching 8 bases. CDR1 and CDR2 from the germline V gene are MNHEY and SMNVEV (reference sequence). The CDR3 covers 14 residues. J lost 1 base, V lost 6 bases, and 4 bases had no gene match. The CDR3 DNA sequence: TGTGCCAGCAGCCCAGGGACAGGCCAAGAGACCCAGTACTTC. Its translation is CASSPGTGQETQYF.

V is TRBV4-1 and J is TRBJ1-5; TRBD1 agrees at 7 bases. Trimming removed 0 bases from V and 2 bases from J; junction bases left unmatched: 7. This CDR3 contains 17 residues. Germline CDR1 MGHRA, CDR2 YSYEKL. The CDR3 bases are TGCGCCAGCAGCCAAGAAAAAGGGGGCGCGGGCAATCAGCCCCAGCATTTT. Protein sequence: CASSQEKGGAGNQPQHF.

The gene calls are TRBV15 and TRBJ1-4; a weak D match, TRBD1 (6 bases). From germline, CDR1 is LNHNV and CDR2 YYDKDF (reference sequence). CDR3 length: 16 amino acids. Trimming shortened V by 0 bases and J by 4 bases, and 12 bases separated the two germline ends. CDR3 nucleotides: TGTGCCACCAGCAGAGATCTAGGGGGAGTTAATGAAAAACTGTTTTTT. It encodes CATSRDLGGVNEKLFF.